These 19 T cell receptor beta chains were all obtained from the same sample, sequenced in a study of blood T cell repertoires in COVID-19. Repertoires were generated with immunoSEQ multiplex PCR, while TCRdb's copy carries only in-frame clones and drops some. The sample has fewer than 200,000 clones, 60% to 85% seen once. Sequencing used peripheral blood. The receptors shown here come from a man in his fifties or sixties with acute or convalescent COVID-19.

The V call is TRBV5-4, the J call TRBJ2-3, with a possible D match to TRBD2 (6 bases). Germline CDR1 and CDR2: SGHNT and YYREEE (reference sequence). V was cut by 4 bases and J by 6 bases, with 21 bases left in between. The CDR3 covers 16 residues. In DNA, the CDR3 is TGTGCCAGCAGCCCCAGACTAGAGGGAAAAGGGGATACGCAGTATTTT. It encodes CASSPRLEGKGDTQYF.

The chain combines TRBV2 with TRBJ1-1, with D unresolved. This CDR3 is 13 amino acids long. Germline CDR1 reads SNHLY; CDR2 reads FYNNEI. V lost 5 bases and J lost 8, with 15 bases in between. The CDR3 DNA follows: TGTGCCAGCAGTCTCCGCCAGGCATCGGAAGCTTTCTTT. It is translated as CASSLRQASEAFF.

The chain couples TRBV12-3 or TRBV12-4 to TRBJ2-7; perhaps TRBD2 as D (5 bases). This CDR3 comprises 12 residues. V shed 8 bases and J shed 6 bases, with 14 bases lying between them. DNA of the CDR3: TGTGCCAGCGGCGTAACTAGTGCCGAGCAGTACTTC. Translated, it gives CASGVTSAEQYF.

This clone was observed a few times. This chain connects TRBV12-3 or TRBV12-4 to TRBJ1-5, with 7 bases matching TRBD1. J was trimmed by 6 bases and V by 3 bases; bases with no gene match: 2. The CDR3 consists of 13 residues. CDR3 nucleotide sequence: TGTGCCAGCAGTTTGACAGGGACTCAGCCCCAGCATTTT. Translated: CASSLTGTQPQHF.

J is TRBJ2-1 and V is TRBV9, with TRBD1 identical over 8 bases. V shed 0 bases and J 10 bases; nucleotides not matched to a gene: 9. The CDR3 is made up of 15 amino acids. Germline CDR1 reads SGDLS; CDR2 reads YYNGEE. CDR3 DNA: TGTGCCAGCAGCGTAGCTACAGGGGGACGGAGCGAGCAGTTCTTC. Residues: CASSVATGGRSEQFF. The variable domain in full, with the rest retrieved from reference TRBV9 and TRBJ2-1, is DSGVTQTPKHLITATGQRVTLRCSPRSGDLSVYWYQQSLDQGLQFLIQYYNGEERAKGNILERFSAQQFPDLHSELNLSSLELGDSALYFCASSVATGGRSEQFFGPGTRLTVL.

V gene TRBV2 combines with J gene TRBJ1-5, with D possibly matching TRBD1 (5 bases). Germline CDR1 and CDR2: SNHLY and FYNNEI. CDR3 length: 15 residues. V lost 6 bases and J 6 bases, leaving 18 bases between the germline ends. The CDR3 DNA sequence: TGTGCCAGCAGCCGCGAAAGGGATAGGGGTCAGCCCCAGCATTTT. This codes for CASSRERDRGQPQHF.

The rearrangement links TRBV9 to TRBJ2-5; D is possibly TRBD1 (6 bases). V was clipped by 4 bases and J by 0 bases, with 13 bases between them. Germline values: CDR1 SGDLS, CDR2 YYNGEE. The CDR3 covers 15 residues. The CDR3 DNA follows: TGTGCCAGCAGCCCGCCAGGGGCTCACCAAGAGACCCAGTACTTC. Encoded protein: CASSPPGAHQETQYF. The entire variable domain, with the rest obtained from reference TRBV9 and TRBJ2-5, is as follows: DSGVTQTPKHLITATGQRVTLRCSPRSGDLSVYWYQQSLDQGLQFLIQYYNGEERAKGNILERFSAQQFPDLHSELNLSSLELGDSALYFCASSPPGAHQETQYFGPGTRLLVL.

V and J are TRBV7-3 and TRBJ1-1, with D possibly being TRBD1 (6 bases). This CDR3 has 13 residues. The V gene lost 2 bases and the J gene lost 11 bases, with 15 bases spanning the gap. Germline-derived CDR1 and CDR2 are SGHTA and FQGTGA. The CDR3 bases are TGTGCCAGCAGCTTAGGCGCGGGGGCCGGGGCTTTCTTT. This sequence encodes CASSLGAGAGAFF. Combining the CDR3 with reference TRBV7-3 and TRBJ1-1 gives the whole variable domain GAGVSQTPSNKVTEKGKYVELRCDPISGHTALYWYRQSLGQGPEFLIYFQGTGAADDSGLPNDRFFAVRPEGSVSTLKIQRTERGDSAVYLCASSLGAGAGAFFGQGTRLTVV.

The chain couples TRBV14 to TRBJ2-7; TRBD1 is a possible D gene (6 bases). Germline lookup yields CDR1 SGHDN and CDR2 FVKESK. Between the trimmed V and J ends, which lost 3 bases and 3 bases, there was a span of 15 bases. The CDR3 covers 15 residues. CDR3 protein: CASSQLQGAGYEQYF. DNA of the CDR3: TGTGCCAGCAGCCAGTTACAGGGAGCCGGCTACGAGCAGTACTTC.

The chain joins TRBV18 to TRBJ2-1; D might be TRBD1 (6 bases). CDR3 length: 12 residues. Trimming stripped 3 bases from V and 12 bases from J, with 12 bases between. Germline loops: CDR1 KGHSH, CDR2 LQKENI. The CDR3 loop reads CASSPQGLGQFF. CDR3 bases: TGTGCCAGCTCACCTCAGGGGCTGGGGCAGTTCTTC.

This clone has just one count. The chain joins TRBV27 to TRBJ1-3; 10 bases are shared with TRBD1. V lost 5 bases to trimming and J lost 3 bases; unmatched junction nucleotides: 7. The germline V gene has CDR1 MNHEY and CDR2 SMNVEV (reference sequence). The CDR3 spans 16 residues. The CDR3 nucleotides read TGTGCCAGCAGTAAACGGACAGGGGGTGATGGAAACACCATATATTTT. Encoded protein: CASSKRTGGDGNTIYF.

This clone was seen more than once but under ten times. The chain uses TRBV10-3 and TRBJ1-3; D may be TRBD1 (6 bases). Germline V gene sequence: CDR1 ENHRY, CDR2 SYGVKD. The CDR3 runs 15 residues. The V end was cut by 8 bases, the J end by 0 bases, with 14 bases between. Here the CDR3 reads CAIQDRDRSGNTIYF. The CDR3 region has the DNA TGTGCCATCCAGGACAGAGATCGCTCTGGAAACACCATATATTTT.

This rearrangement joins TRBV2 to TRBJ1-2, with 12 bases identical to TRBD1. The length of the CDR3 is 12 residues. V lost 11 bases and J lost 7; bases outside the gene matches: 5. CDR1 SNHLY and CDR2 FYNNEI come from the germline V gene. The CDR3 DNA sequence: TGTGCCGGAGGGACAGGGGGCTCTGGCTACACCTTC. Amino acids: CAGGTGGSGYTF.

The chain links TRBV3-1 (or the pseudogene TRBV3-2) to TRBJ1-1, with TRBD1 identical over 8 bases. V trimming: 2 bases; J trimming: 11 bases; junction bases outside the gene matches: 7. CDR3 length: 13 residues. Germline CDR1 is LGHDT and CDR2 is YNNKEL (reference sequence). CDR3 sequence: CASSQFRGRGAFF. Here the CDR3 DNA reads TGTGCCAGCAGCCAATTCAGGGGGCGGGGCGCTTTCTTT.

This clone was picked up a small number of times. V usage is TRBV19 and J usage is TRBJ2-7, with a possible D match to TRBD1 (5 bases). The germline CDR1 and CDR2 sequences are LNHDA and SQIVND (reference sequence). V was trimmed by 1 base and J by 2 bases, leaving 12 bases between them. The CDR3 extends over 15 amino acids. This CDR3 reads CASSIGQDTTYEQYF. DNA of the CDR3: TGTGCCAGTAGTATAGGGCAGGACACTACCTACGAGCAGTACTTC.

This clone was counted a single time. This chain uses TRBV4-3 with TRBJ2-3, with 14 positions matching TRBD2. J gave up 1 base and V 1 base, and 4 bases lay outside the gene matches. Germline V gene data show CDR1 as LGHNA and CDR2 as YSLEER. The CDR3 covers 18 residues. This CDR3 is CASSQGTSGGWGTDTQYF. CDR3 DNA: TGCGCCAGCAGCCAAGGGACTAGCGGGGGGTGGGGCACAGATACGCAGTATTTT.

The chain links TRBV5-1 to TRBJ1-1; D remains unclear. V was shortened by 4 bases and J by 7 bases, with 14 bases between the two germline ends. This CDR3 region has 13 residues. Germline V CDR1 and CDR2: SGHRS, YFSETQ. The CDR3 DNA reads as TGCGCCAGCAGCCCCTACAACCGGGTTGAAGCTTTCTTT. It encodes CASSPYNRVEAFF.

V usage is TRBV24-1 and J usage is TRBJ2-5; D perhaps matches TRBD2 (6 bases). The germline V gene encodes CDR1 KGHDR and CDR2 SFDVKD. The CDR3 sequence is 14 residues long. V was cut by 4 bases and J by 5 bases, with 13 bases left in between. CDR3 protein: CATSDPGAWETQYF. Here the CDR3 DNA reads TGTGCCACCAGTGACCCGGGAGCTTGGGAGACCCAGTACTTC.

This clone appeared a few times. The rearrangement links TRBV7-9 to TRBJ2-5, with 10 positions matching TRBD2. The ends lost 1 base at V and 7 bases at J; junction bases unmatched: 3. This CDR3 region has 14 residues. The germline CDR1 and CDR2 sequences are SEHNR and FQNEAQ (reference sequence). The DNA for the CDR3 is TGTGCCAGCAGCTTAGAGTCTAGCGGGGGGACCCAGTACTTC. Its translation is CASSLESSGGTQYF. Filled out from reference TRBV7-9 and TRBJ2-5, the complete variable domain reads DTGVSQNPRHKITKRGQNVTFRCDPISEHNRLYWYRQTLGQGPEFLTYFQNEAQLEKSRLLSDRFSAERPKGSFSTLEIQRTEQGDSAMYLCASSLESSGGTQYFGPGTRLLVL.